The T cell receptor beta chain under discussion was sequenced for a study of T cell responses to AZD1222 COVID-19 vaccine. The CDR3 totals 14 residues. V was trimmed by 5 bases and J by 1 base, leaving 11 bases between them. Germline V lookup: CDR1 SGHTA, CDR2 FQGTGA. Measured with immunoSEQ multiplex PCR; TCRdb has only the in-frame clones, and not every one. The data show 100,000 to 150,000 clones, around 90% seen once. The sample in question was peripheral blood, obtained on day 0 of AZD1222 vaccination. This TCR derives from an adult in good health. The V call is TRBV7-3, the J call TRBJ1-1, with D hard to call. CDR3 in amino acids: CASSPVGQNTEAFF. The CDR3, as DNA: TGTGCCAGCAGCCCTGTGGGTCAGAACACTGAAGCTTTCTTT.